This TCR beta chain was recovered during a study of blood T cell repertoires in COVID-19. Study as a whole: Acute and convalescent COVID-19 specimens originated in the United States, Italy and Spain. PBMCs, B-cell-depleted T cells, or T cells provided the cDNA or gDNA that made up the material.

In the source study's methods: Estimation of nucleated cell counts relied on the amplification of reference gene primers. TCRdb's copy holds only in-frame clones and misses some; the assay was immunoSEQ multiplex PCR. V and J calls and clone size are given by that table; D and trimming were obtained from the DNA. Of some 71,000 clones listed, 81% are singletons. CDR1 is SNHLY and CDR2 is FYNNEI in the germline V gene. This CDR3 comprises 13 residues. The germline V and J ends were trimmed by 2 bases and 10 bases, with 9 bases remaining between them. Input material: peripheral blood. The chain employs TRBV2 and TRBJ1-6; the D is unclear. The source of this sequence is a woman in her seventies with acute or convalescent COVID-19. The CDR3 nucleotides are TGTGCCAGCAGTGAACCAGGAGGATCACCCCTCCACTTT. This codes for CASSEPGGSPLHF.